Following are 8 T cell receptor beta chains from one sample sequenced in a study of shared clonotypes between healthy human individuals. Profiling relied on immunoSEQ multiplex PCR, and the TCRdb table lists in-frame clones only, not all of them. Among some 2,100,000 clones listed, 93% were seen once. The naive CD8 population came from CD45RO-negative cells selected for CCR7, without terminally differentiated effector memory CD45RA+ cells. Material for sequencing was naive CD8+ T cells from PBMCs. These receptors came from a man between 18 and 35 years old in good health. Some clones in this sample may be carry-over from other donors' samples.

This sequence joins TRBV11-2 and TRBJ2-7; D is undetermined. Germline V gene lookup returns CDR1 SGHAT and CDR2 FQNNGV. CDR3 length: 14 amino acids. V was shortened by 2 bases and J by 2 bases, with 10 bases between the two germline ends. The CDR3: CASSLNTRTYEQYF. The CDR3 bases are TGTGCCAGCAGCTTAAATACACGCACCTACGAGCAGTACTTC.

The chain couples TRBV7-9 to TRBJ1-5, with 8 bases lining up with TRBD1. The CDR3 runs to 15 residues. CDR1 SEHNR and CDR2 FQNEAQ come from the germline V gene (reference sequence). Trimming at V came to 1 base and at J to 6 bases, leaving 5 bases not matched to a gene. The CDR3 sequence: CASSLEGRGPQPQHF. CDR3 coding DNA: TGTGCCAGCAGCTTAGAGGGCAGGGGGCCTCAGCCCCAGCATTTT. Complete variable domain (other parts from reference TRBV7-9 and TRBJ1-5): DTGVSQNPRHKITKRGQNVTFRCDPISEHNRLYWYRQTLGQGPEFLTYFQNEAQLEKSRLLSDRFSAERPKGSFSTLEIQRTEQGDSAMYLCASSLEGRGPQPQHFGDGTRLSIL.

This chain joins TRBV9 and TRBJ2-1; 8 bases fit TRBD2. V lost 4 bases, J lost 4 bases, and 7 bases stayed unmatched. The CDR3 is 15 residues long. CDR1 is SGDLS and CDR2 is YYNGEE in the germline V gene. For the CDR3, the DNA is TGTGCCAGCAGCCCCCGCAGCGGGAGTTACAATGAGCAGTTCTTC. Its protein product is CASSPRSGSYNEQFF.

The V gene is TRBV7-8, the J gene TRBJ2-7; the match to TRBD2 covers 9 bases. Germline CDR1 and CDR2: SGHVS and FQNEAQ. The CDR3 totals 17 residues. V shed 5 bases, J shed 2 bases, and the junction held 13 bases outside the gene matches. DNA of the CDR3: TGTGCCAGCAGCACCCATCCGGGACTAGCAGACGCCTACGAGCAGTACTTC. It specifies CASSTHPGLADAYEQYF.

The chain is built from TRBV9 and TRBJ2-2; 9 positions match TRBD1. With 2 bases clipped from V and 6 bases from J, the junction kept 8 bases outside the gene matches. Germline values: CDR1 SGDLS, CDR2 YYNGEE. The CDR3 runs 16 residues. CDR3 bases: TGTGCCAGCAGCGTCACGACAGGGGGAGTTTCCGGGGAGCTGTTTTTT. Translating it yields CASSVTTGGVSGELFF.

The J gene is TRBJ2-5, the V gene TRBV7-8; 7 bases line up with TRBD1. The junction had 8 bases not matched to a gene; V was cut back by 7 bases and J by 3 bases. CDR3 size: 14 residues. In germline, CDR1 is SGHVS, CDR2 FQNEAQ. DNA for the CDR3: TGTGCCAGCAAGATAGACAGGGCAGAAGAGACCCAGTACTTC. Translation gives CASKIDRAEETQYF. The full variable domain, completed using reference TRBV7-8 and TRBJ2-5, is GAGVSQSPRYKVAKRGQDVALRCDPISGHVSLFWYQQALGQGPEFLTYFQNEAQLDKSGLPSDRFFAERPEGSVSTLKIQRTQQEDSAVYLCASKIDRAEETQYFGPGTRLLVL.

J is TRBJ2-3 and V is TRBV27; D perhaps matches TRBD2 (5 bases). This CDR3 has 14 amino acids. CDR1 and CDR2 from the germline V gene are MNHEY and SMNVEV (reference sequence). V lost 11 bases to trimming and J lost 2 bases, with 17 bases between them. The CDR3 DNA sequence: TGTGCCTCCGGGGAGTTCCCCTCCACAGATACGCAGTATTTT. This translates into CASGEFPSTDTQYF.

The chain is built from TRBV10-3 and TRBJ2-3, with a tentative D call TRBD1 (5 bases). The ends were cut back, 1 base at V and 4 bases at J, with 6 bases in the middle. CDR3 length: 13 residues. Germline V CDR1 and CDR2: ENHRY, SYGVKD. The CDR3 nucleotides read TGTGCCATCAGTGAGTTGACAGCAGATACGCAGTATTTT. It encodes CAISELTADTQYF.